What follows is one T cell receptor beta chain and its context. The antigen is unknown. The CDR3 has 14 residues. From germline, CDR1 is SGHTA and CDR2 FQGNSA. V was clipped by 6 bases and J by 2 bases, with 14 bases between them. This entry is derived from a study of T cell responses to AZD1222 COVID-19 vaccine. Some clones are missing from TCRdb's copy, which holds only in-frame ones; the method was immunoSEQ multiplex PCR. The sample lists tens of thousands of clones; roughly nine tenths were seen once. The study, taken as a whole, reports: Researchers took repertoire samples only after the peak T cell response had come. Spike-specific TCR breadth and depth rose after two AZD1222 doses. Females made up more of the donors, who were largely white British, and clonal diversity may have come out too low. Spike as a whole was targeted by vaccine-associated CD4 TCRs, dominant at 160-218 and 743-854.

The source was peripheral blood, collected on day 0 of MenACWY control vaccination. The clonotype originates from an adult in good health. This chain joins TRBV7-2 and TRBJ2-7, with D maybe TRBD2 (7 bases). The CDR3 region has the DNA TGTGCCAGCAGGCACCGGGGGGCCACCTACGAGCAGTACTTC. Translation: CASRHRGATYEQYF.